Presented here are 16 T cell receptor beta chains from one specimen sequenced in a study of cytomegalovirus exposure and HLA in healthy donors. With 60 Vbeta and 13 Jbeta primers, the PCR was carried out. The data were produced by immunoSEQ multiplex PCR, yet TCRdb's version contains in-frame clones alone and is incomplete. This table has about 80,000 clones, roughly 78% appearing once. Sequencing was done on a sample of PBMCs. The receptors originated from a young man in good health and CMV-seronegative.

The chain is built from TRBV6-1 and TRBJ2-1; 11 bases map to TRBD2. The length of the CDR3 is 15 residues. Germline CDR1 MNHNS, CDR2 SASEGT. V was pared by 8 bases and J by 8 bases, with 11 bases of the junction left unmatched. The CDR3, as DNA: TGTGCCAGCGGAAAGACTAGCGGGATCCCCCATGAGCAGTTCTTC. Protein product: CASGKTSGIPHEQFF.

V usage is TRBV30 and J usage is TRBJ2-5; D gene unclear. The V gene lost 5 bases and the J gene lost 5 bases, with 15 bases spanning the gap. Germline-derived CDR1 and CDR2 are GTSNPN and SVGIG (reference sequence). The CDR3 runs 13 residues. CDR3 coding DNA: TGTGCCTGGGGCCTAGGATTCATCGAGACCCAGTACTTC. This gives the protein CAWGLGFIETQYF.

This clone has just one count. The chain uses TRBV30 and TRBJ1-5, with D possibly TRBD1 on 6 matching bases. Trimming left V 4 bases short and J 7 bases short, with 11 bases between. The CDR3 contains 12 residues. Germline V gene sequence: CDR1 GTSNPN, CDR2 SVGIG (reference sequence). The CDR3 DNA is TGTGCCTGGAACAGGGAACTACAGCCCCAGCATTTT. Translating gives CAWNRELQPQHF.

The CDR3 bases are TGTGCCAGCAGCTTAGGAAGGGACAGTTATTTCACTGAAGCTTTCTTT. Translation gives CASSLGRDSYFTEAFF. The chain employs TRBV7-2 and TRBJ1-1; 7 positions match TRBD1. Trimming cost V 1 base and J 4 bases; bases outside gene matches: 9. This CDR3 is 16 amino acids long. The germline V gene has CDR1 SGHTA and CDR2 FQGNSA.

V and J are TRBV5-4 and TRBJ2-7; TRBD1 agrees at 10 bases. Looked up from germline, CDR1 is SGHNT and CDR2 is YYREEE (reference sequence). This CDR3 contains 15 residues. Losses at the gene ends were 2 bases for V and 3 bases for J; bases not matched to a gene: 5. CDR3 DNA sequence: TGTGCCAGCAGCTTAACGGACAGGGGGTACTACGAGCAGTACTTC. This encodes CASSLTDRGYYEQYF. Variable domain in full (rest from reference TRBV5-4 and TRBJ2-7): ETGVTQSPTHLIKTRGQQVTLRCSSQSGHNTVSWYQQALGQGPQFIFQYYREEENGRGNFPPRFSGLQFPNYSSELNVNALELDDSALYLCASSLTDRGYYEQYFGPGTRLTVT.

The chain recombines TRBV2 with TRBJ2-2, with a possible D match to TRBD2 (6 bases). CDR3 length: 14 amino acids. V shed 8 bases and J shed 7 bases, with 17 bases lying between them. In germline, CDR1 is SNHLY, CDR2 FYNNEI. CDR3 in amino acids: CASSTDGGDGELFF. DNA of the CDR3: TGTGCCAGCTCAACGGACGGAGGGGACGGGGAGCTGTTTTTT. The full variable domain, its missing parts supplied by reference TRBV2 and TRBJ2-2, is EPEVTQTPSHQVTQMGQEVILRCVPISNHLYFYWYRQILGQKVEFLVSFYNNEISEKSEIFDDQFSVERPDGSNFTLKIRSTKLEDSAMYFCASSTDGGDGELFFGEGSRLTVL.

V is TRBV7-9 and J is TRBJ1-2; 7 bases are a match to TRBD1. V lost 2 bases to trimming and J lost 8 bases; unmatched junction nucleotides: 8. This CDR3 region has 14 residues. Germline loops: CDR1 SEHNR, CDR2 FQNEAQ (reference sequence). The CDR3 here is CASSLNGQAGGYTF. The CDR3 DNA reads as TGTGCCAGCAGCTTAAACGGACAGGCCGGGGGCTACACCTTC.

This clone came up once. V usage is TRBV5-4 and J usage is TRBJ2-5; D is undetermined. Deletions cut 0 bases from V and 5 bases from J, with 5 bases between. Germline CDR1 is SGHNT and CDR2 is YYREEE (reference sequence). This CDR3 contains 12 residues. This chain's CDR3 is CASSLASETQYF. DNA of the CDR3: TGTGCCAGCAGCTTGGCTAGTGAGACCCAGTACTTC. Looking up the rest from reference TRBV5-4 and TRBJ2-5 gives the full variable domain: ETGVTQSPTHLIKTRGQQVTLRCSSQSGHNTVSWYQQALGQGPQFIFQYYREEENGRGNFPPRFSGLQFPNYSSELNVNALELDDSALYLCASSLASETQYFGPGTRLLVL.

CDR3 amino acids: CASSGRGSYNSPLHF. CDR3 DNA: TGTGCCAGCAGCGGCCGGGGCTCCTATAATTCACCCCTCCACTTT. The rearrangement links TRBV14 to TRBJ1-6; D gene ambiguous. Per germline, CDR1 SGHDN and CDR2 FVKESK. Between the trimmed V and J ends, which lost 5 bases and 0 bases, there was a span of 8 bases. The CDR3 totals 15 residues.

V gene TRBV30 combines with J gene TRBJ1-1, with a tentative D call TRBD1 (6 bases). This CDR3 comprises 13 residues. Germline V lookup: CDR1 GTSNPN, CDR2 SVGIG (reference sequence). Trimming shortened V by 3 bases and J by 6 bases, and 14 bases separated the two germline ends. This CDR3 is CAWSPRGRAEAFF. As DNA, the CDR3 is TGTGCCTGGAGCCCCAGGGGCAGGGCTGAAGCTTTCTTT.

This sequence joins TRBV7-2 and TRBJ2-7; D call uncertain. The length of the CDR3 is 13 residues. CDR1 and CDR2 (germline): SGHTA, FQGNSA. V lost 4 bases, J lost 1 base, and 8 bases lay in between. In nucleotides, the CDR3 is TGTGCCAGCAGCTCCTACTTGTCCTACGAGCAGTACTTC. Its protein product is CASSSYLSYEQYF.

The CDR3, as DNA: TGCGCCAGCAGCTTAGAGTCATCCTACGAGCAGTACTTC. Amino acid sequence: CASSLESSYEQYF. The chain has TRBV5-1 and TRBJ2-7; no firm D call. Germline CDR1 is SGHRS and CDR2 is YFSETQ. Trimming shortened V by 2 bases and J by 1 base, and 7 bases separated the two germline ends. The CDR3 has 13 amino acids. Full variable domain (remainder filled in from reference TRBV5-1 and TRBJ2-7): KAGVTQTPRYLIKTRGQQVTLSCSPISGHRSVSWYQQTPGQGLQFLFEYFSETQRNKGNFPGRFSGRQFSNSRSEMNVSTLELGDSALYLCASSLESSYEQYFGPGTRLTVT.

The chain links TRBV7-3 to TRBJ1-4; 8 nucleotides align to TRBD1. J lost 3 bases, V lost 3 bases, and 3 bases had no gene match. The germline V gene encodes CDR1 SGHTA and CDR2 FQGTGA. The CDR3 is made up of 15 amino acids. DNA for the CDR3: TGTGCCAGCAGCTTGACAGGGGCGGCTAATGAAAAACTGTTTTTT. Protein product: CASSLTGAANEKLFF.

The chain joins TRBV4-1 to TRBJ1-2; the match to TRBD1 covers 8 bases. The J segment lost 4 bases and the V segment lost 4 bases, leaving 8 bases of the junction unmatched. Germline V gene sequence: CDR1 MGHRA, CDR2 YSYEKL. This CDR3 region has 15 residues. The DNA of the CDR3 is TGCGCCAGCAGCCTAAAGGGACAGGACGTCTATGGCTACACCTTC. This codes for CASSLKGQDVYGYTF.

In its sample, this clone was seen once. V is TRBV28 and J is TRBJ1-2; 7 nucleotides agree with TRBD1. V dropped 3 bases and J dropped 7; count of bases not matched to a gene: 11. The CDR3 contains 15 residues. Germline V gene data show CDR1 as MDHEN and CDR2 as SYDVKM. As DNA, the CDR3 is TGTGCCAGCAGTTTGCCGGGGACAGCCAGTGGTGGCTACACCTTC. It specifies CASSLPGTASGGYTF.

This chain uses TRBV27 with TRBJ2-6; D may be TRBD2 (5 bases). The V and J ends lost 3 bases and 0 bases respectively, with 6 bases between them. Germline loops: CDR1 MNHEY, CDR2 SMNVEV (reference sequence). The CDR3 contains 15 residues. Written as DNA, the CDR3 is TGTGCCAGCAGTTTCGGGGACTCTGGGGCCAACGTCCTGACTTTC. Amino acids: CASSFGDSGANVLTF.